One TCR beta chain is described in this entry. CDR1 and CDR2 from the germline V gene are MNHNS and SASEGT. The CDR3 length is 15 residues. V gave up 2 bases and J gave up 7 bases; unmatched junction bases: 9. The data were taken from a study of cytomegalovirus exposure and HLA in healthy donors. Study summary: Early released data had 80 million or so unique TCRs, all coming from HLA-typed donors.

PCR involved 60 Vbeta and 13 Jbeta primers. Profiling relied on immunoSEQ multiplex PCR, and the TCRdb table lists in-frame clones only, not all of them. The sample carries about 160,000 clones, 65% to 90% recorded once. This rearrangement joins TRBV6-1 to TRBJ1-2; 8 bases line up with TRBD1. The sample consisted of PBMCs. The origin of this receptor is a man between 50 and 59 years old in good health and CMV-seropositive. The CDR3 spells CASSESRAGGIGYTF. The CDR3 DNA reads TGTGCCAGCAGTGAAAGCCGGGCAGGGGGCATTGGCTACACCTTC.